This passage covers 23 T cell receptor beta chains from one sample sequenced in a study of shared clonotypes between healthy human individuals. Naive-designated CD8 cells lacked CD45RO, were positively enriched for CCR7, and omitted terminally differentiated effector memory CD45RA+ cells. Assay: immunoSEQ multiplex PCR; the TCRdb copy retains only in-frame clones and omits some. The sample lists roughly 2,000,000 clones, over 85% occurring once. Sequenced sample: naive CD8+ T cells from PBMCs. The receptor set was obtained from a man younger than 35 in good health. Some clones in this sample may be carry-over from other donors' samples.

The rearrangement joins TRBV6-4 to TRBJ1-1; tentatively, D is TRBD1 (5 bases). V was pared by 4 bases and J by 4 bases, with 10 bases between. This CDR3 comprises 13 residues. CDR1 and CDR2 from the germline V gene are MRHNA and SNTAGT. The CDR3: CASSVNQGTEAFF. In nucleotides, the CDR3 is TGTGCCAGCAGTGTTAACCAGGGCACTGAAGCTTTCTTT.

V gene TRBV19 combines with J gene TRBJ2-1; 7 bases map to TRBD2. V trimming: 0 bases; J trimming: 3 bases; junction bases outside the gene matches: 8. Per the germline V gene, CDR1 is LNHDA and CDR2 is SQIVND (reference sequence). The CDR3 is made up of 17 amino acids. The CDR3 loop is CASSIDPVAGHYNEQFF. The DNA for the CDR3 is TGTGCCAGTAGTATAGATCCCGTAGCGGGCCACTACAATGAGCAGTTCTTC. Filled out from reference TRBV19 and TRBJ2-1, the complete variable domain reads DGGITQSPKYLFRKEGQNVTLSCEQNLNHDAMYWYRQDPGQGLRLIYYSQIVNDFQKGDIAEGYSVSREKKESFPLTVTSAQKNPTAFYLCASSIDPVAGHYNEQFFGPGTRLTVL.

The rearrangement links TRBV19 to TRBJ1-5; D unresolved. Deletions cut 7 bases from V and 4 bases from J, with 17 bases between. CDR3 length: 15 amino acids. Per the germline V gene, CDR1 is LNHDA and CDR2 is SQIVND (reference sequence). CDR3 sequence (DNA): TGTGCCAGTATTGCTAGTTCGCCCAAAAATCAGCCCCAGCATTTT. It translates to CASIASSPKNQPQHF.

The genes are TRBV7-2 and TRBJ2-3; the D is unclear. The germline gives CDR1 SGHTA, CDR2 FQGNSA. V lost 5 bases, J lost 6 bases, and 9 bases lay in between. The CDR3 is 12 residues long. The CDR3 sequence is CASSPAEDTQYF. CDR3 sequence (DNA): TGTGCCAGCAGCCCGGCCGAGGATACGCAGTATTTT. Drawing the rest from reference TRBV7-2 and TRBJ2-3, the complete variable domain is GAGVSQSPSNKVTEKGKDVELRCDPISGHTALYWYRQSLGQGLEFLIYFQGNSAPDKSGLPSDRFSAERTGGSVSTLTIQRTQQEDSAVYLCASSPAEDTQYFGPGTRLTVL.

This sequence joins TRBV14 and TRBJ2-7, with 8 bases that match TRBD1. The junction had 8 bases not matched to a gene; V was cut back by 6 bases and J by 4 bases. Germline CDR1 SGHDN, CDR2 FVKESK. The CDR3 is 14 residues long. The CDR3 sequence: CASSFGQGGYEQYF. CDR3 DNA: TGTGCCAGCAGTTTTGGACAGGGTGGTTACGAGCAGTACTTC. The full variable domain, in which reference TRBV14 and TRBJ2-7 provide the parts outside the CDR3, is EAGVTQFPSHSVIEKGQTVTLRCDPISGHDNLYWYRRVMGKEIKFLLHFVKESKQDESGMPNNRFLAERTGGTYSTLKVQPAELEDSGVYFCASSFGQGGYEQYFGPGTRLTVT.

This chain connects TRBV19 to TRBJ2-3, with D perhaps TRBD2 (5 bases). There are 15 residues in the CDR3. The V end lost 3 bases, the J end lost 0 bases, and 10 bases lay between the germline ends. Germline assignment: CDR1 LNHDA and CDR2 SQIVND (reference sequence). CDR3 coding DNA: TGTGCCAGTAGTATCTGGGGAGCTAGCACAGATACGCAGTATTTT. Translation gives CASSIWGASTDTQYF.

This clone occurred once. Other nucleotide sequences from this sample produce the same CDR3. The chain has TRBV6-1 and TRBJ1-2, with D unclear. This CDR3 has 14 residues. The V gene's germline CDR1 is MNHNS and CDR2 SASEGT. Between the trimmed V and J ends, which lost 0 bases and 0 bases, there was a span of 5 bases. The CDR3 region has the DNA TGTGCCAGCAGTGAAGCAGGAGCTAACTATGGCTACACCTTC. Translating it yields CASSEAGANYGYTF.

The chain is built from TRBV7-9 and TRBJ2-3; D is unresolved. The V gene's germline CDR1 is SEHNR and CDR2 FQNEAQ (reference sequence). This CDR3 comprises 14 residues. Trimming took off 5 bases at V and 1 base at J, with 10 bases between the two ends. The CDR3 DNA reads as TGTGCCAGCAGCCCTTGGACGGGCACAGATACGCAGTATTTT. It is translated as CASSPWTGTDTQYF.

There are a few counts of this clone. In DNA, the CDR3 is TGTGCCAGCAGCTTGAGGGAGGAGAACACTGAAGCTTTCTTT. This codes for CASSLREENTEAFF. The rearrangement joins TRBV13 to TRBJ1-1; D remains unclear. Germline CDR1 is PRHDT and CDR2 is FYEKMQ (reference sequence). The CDR3 is made up of 14 amino acids. Deletions cut 3 bases from V and 1 base from J, with 9 bases between.

This chain links TRBV28 with TRBJ2-3, with 7 positions matching TRBD2. The CDR3 runs to 15 residues. J gave up 2 bases and V 7 bases, and 9 bases lay outside the gene matches. Germline CDR1 and CDR2: MDHEN and SYDVKM. The chain's CDR3 is CASTGGDSLTDTQYF. CDR3 DNA: TGTGCCAGCACTGGGGGGGACTCCCTCACAGATACGCAGTATTTT.

The gene calls are TRBV28 and TRBJ2-7; D unresolved. Per germline, CDR1 MDHEN and CDR2 SYDVKM. Trimming left V 6 bases short and J 0 bases short, with 12 bases between. CDR3 size: 14 residues. In DNA form, the CDR3 reads TGTGCCAGCAGCCGGCCTCGTAGCTCCTACGAGCAGTACTTC. It yields the protein CASSRPRSSYEQYF.

This clone was picked up a small number of times. The identical CDR3 is also encoded by other nucleotide sequences in the sample. This chain joins TRBV7-9 and TRBJ1-1; 7 bases agree with TRBD1. Trimming took 5 bases from V and 2 from J; bases not matched to a gene: 2. This CDR3 is built from 13 residues. The V gene's germline CDR1 is SEHNR and CDR2 FQNEAQ (reference sequence). CDR3 bases: TGTGCCAGCAGCGGGACAGTAAACACTGAAGCTTTCTTT. It is translated as CASSGTVNTEAFF.

This clone was picked up a small number of times. The rearrangement uses TRBV9 and TRBJ1-1; no reliable D call. The CDR3 totals 14 residues. V was shortened by 2 bases and J by 3 bases, with 11 bases between the two germline ends. The germline gives CDR1 SGDLS, CDR2 YYNGEE. The CDR3 bases are TGTGCCAGCAGCGTCGGGCAGCTTCACACTGAAGCTTTCTTT. Its protein is CASSVGQLHTEAFF.

This rearrangement joins TRBV6-6 to TRBJ2-1, with TRBD2 matching over 7 bases. Germline loops: CDR1 MNHNY, CDR2 SVGAGI (reference sequence). The CDR3 has 12 residues. With 6 bases clipped from V and 15 bases from J, the junction kept 11 bases outside the gene matches. The CDR3 DNA is TGTGCCAGCAGCGGACTAGTCGGGGGATGGTTCTTC. Its translation is CASSGLVGGWFF.

The chain joins TRBV9 to TRBJ2-5; TRBD2 matches 9 bases. With 4 bases clipped from V and 1 base from J, the junction kept 8 bases outside the gene matches. CDR3 length equals 16 residues. Per the germline V gene, CDR1 is SGDLS and CDR2 is YYNGEE. The CDR3 here is CASSMSGRSTQETQYF. The CDR3 nucleotides read TGTGCCAGCAGCATGAGCGGGAGGTCGACCCAAGAGACCCAGTACTTC. The variable domain in full, with the rest retrieved from reference TRBV9 and TRBJ2-5, is DSGVTQTPKHLITATGQRVTLRCSPRSGDLSVYWYQQSLDQGLQFLIQYYNGEERAKGNILERFSAQQFPDLHSELNLSSLELGDSALYFCASSMSGRSTQETQYFGPGTRLLVL.

The chain recombines TRBV5-4 with TRBJ2-6; D gene unclear. The CDR3 extends over 15 amino acids. V lost 1 base and J lost 0, with 5 bases in between. The germline CDR1 and CDR2 sequences are SGHNT and YYREEE (reference sequence). The CDR3 region is CASSLWSSGANVLTF. The CDR3 coding sequence is TGTGCCAGCAGCTTGTGGAGCTCTGGGGCCAACGTCCTGACTTTC.

V gene TRBV4-1 combines with J gene TRBJ2-2, with D possibly TRBD1 on 6 matching bases. CDR3 length equals 17 residues. The V gene lost 3 bases and the J gene lost 3 bases, with 17 bases spanning the gap. CDR1 is MGHRA and CDR2 is YSYEKL in the germline V gene. The CDR3 loop is CASSHLRGQVDTGELFF. The CDR3 DNA reads as TGCGCCAGCAGCCACCTCAGGGGCCAGGTGGACACCGGGGAGCTGTTTTTT.

This CDR3 reads CASGGIPDTQYF. Here the CDR3 DNA reads TGTGCCAGCGGGGGGATACCAGATACGCAGTATTTT. The gene calls are TRBV7-9 and TRBJ2-3; tentatively, D is TRBD2 (6 bases). This CDR3 is 12 amino acids long. Germline V gene lookup returns CDR1 SEHNR and CDR2 FQNEAQ (reference sequence). The ends were cut back, 8 bases at V and 4 bases at J, with 10 bases in the middle.

The chain joins TRBV27 to TRBJ1-3; D uncertain. The CDR3 consists of 17 residues. V lost 2 bases, J lost 0 bases, and 14 bases lay in between. The germline CDR1 and CDR2 sequences are MNHEY and SMNVEV (reference sequence). The CDR3 protein is CASSLRGGPSSGNTIYF. CDR3 nucleotide sequence: TGTGCCAGCAGTTTACGGGGAGGCCCGAGCTCTGGAAACACCATATATTTT.

The V call is TRBV25-1, the J call TRBJ2-5; unclear D gene. The V gene's germline CDR1 is MGHDK and CDR2 SYGVNS. Trimming shortened V by 2 bases and J by 5 bases, and 9 bases separated the two germline ends. CDR3 size: 13 residues. CDR3 residues: CASSEHPRETQYF. The CDR3 coding sequence is TGTGCCAGCAGTGAACACCCCAGGGAGACCCAGTACTTC.

This chain connects TRBV7-9 to TRBJ2-1, with TRBD2 as a possible D gene (6 bases). Germline V gene data show CDR1 as SEHNR and CDR2 as FQNEAQ (reference sequence). The CDR3 contains 13 residues. The DNA of the CDR3 is TGTGCTGCGGGGCTAAGCTCCTACAATGAGCAGTTCTTC. Residues: CAAGLSSYNEQFF.

The gene calls are TRBV11-3 and TRBJ2-7; TRBD1 or TRBD2 may be the D gene (5 bases each). CDR1 and CDR2 from the germline V gene are SGHNT and YENEEA. CDR3 length equals 15 residues. Trimming shortened V by 1 base and J by 3 bases, and 13 bases separated the two germline ends. The CDR3 bases are TGTGCCAGCAGCTTAGGTCAGGGAGATTACTACGAGCAGTACTTC. It specifies CASSLGQGDYYEQYF.

V gene TRBV7-2 combines with J gene TRBJ2-7; 13 nucleotides line up with TRBD2. Per germline, CDR1 SGHTA and CDR2 FQGNSA. The CDR3 loop spans 16 amino acids. V was pared by 4 bases and J by 6 bases, with 9 bases of the junction left unmatched. The CDR3 coding sequence is TGTGCCAGCAGCTATGGGACTAGCGGGACTTGGAGCGAGCAGTACTTC. This codes for CASSYGTSGTWSEQYF.